This TCR beta chain appears in the sequencing data of a study of blood T cell repertoires in COVID-19 (dated by TCRdb to about 2020). About the investigation overall: Samples from collaborators originated in the United States, Italy and Spain and spanned both the acute and convalescent phases of COVID-19. The material from the prospective study consisted of cDNA or gDNA derived from T cells, B-cell-depleted T cells, or PBMCs. Subjects who had been exposed to COVID-19, were actively infected with it, or had recovered from it provided the deeply sampled blood TCRbeta repertoires that made up the dataset. A freely available public database, intended as a resource for researchers studying the immune response to SARS-CoV-2, is where the repertoires were released. Samples came from the ongoing ImmuneRACE study (first 160 participants) plus 1,254 subjects from 6 global collaborators. The sample metadata nearly always contained a de-identified subject ID, COVID-19 status, age in years and sex. HLA class I and class II types, where available, came from metadata supplied by the sample provider rather than from assay-based typing.

To note about this clone: Its antigen target is currently unknown. The record has no base qualities; no much larger clone is one base away.

The collaborating institutions used their own protocols to collect whole blood in K2EDTA tubes. Collaborator samples were shipped for TCRbeta analysis as frozen whole blood, isolated PBMCs, or DNA extracted from either sample type. Broader findings and caveats from the paper: Clinical and demographic metadata were provided uncurated, with the amount varying by source and participant.

TCRbeta CDR3 regions were amplified from genomic DNA using the immunoSEQ Assay, a bias-controlled multiplex PCR. In the original analysis: Within the assay, amplification of reference gene primers was used to estimate how many nucleated cells each sample contained. Sequence reads were collapsed and filtered to measure the absolute abundance of every unique TCRbeta CDR3 rearrangement. For each sample, productive Simpson clonality was calculated as the square root of Simpson's diversity index over productive rearrangements. Here the immuneACCESS table is served through TCRdb, limited to in-frame sequences with V and J called. Missing clones are a known gap in these copies; in checked studies unresolved V genes cover under half, and the rest lacks a known reason. From that table come the V and J calls and clone size; the DNA was used to work out D and trimming. This sample has about 49,000 clones in its table, and approximately 85% of those were observed once. The ten largest clonotypes hold 14% of the sample.

The CDR3, from cysteine to phenylalanine, totals 20 residues. The CDR3 DNA has 60 bases and is translated from base 1. Clipping removes 3 bases from V and 3 bases from J, with 20 as the unmatched junction base count. Sequencing was carried out using peripheral blood. This chain joins TRBV23-1 to TRBJ2-1, with TRBD2 matching 7 junction bases. TRBV23-1 is labeled an ORF, and its function is uncertain. This clonotype was sampled from a human donor in a cohort sampled during active COVID-19. The CDR3 has the sequence CASSHWFSQERLANYNEQFF. The bases read TGCGCCAGCAGTCACTGGTTCAGCCAGGAAAGACTAGCTAACTACAATGAGCAGTTCTTC.